Below, 17 T cell receptor beta chains from the same sample are listed, as sequenced in a study of immune characterization of retroperitoneal liposarcoma. TCRdb reprocessed the PCR reads via MiXCR and lists one record per CDR3 protein. This sample has about 3,000 distinct CDR3 sequences; over 35% occur once, and the top ten carry around 50%. The source material was tumor tissue. The receptors shown here come from a male donor with retroperitoneal liposarcoma.

The V and J genes are TRBV7-2 and TRBJ2-1; possibly TRBD1 or TRBD2 for D (5 bases each). The germline CDR1 and CDR2 sequences are SGHTA and FQGNSA. V was clipped by 0 bases and J by 13 bases, with 16 bases between them. This CDR3 comprises 14 residues. The DNA of the CDR3 is TGTGCCAGCAGCTTAGCTGGGGCGAGGGAGACCCAGTTCTTC. It codes for CASSLAGARETQFF.

The chain uses TRBV5-1 and TRBJ2-1; the match to TRBD2 covers 11 bases. V lost 6 bases, J lost 1 base, and 15 bases stayed unmatched. Germline V lookup: CDR1 SGHRS, CDR2 YFSETQ. The CDR3 covers 19 residues. The CDR3 region is CASTPGLTSGAGSYNEQFF. CDR3 DNA sequence: TGCGCCAGCACTCCAGGATTGACTAGCGGGGCGGGATCCTACAATGAGCAGTTCTTC.

The chain combines TRBV12-3 or TRBV12-4 with TRBJ2-3; 12 positions match TRBD2. The CDR3 length is 15 residues. V lost 6 bases, J lost 0 bases, and 1 base stayed unmatched. Written as DNA, the CDR3 is TGTGCCAGCAGCGGACTAGCGGGAAGCACAGATACGCAGTATTTT. Translated, it gives CASSGLAGSTDTQYF.

CDR3: CASSLRQQETQFF. The CDR3 DNA sequence: TGTGCCAGCAGCTTACGACAGCAAGAGACCCAGTTCTTC. The chain couples TRBV7-6 to TRBJ2-1, with D tentatively TRBD1 (5 bases). V lost 2 bases, J lost 13 bases, and 15 bases lay in between. Per germline, CDR1 SGHVS and CDR2 FNYEAQ. The length of the CDR3 is 13 residues.

V usage is TRBV6-8 and J usage is TRBJ2-1, with 13 bases that match TRBD2. In germline, CDR1 is MNHGY, CDR2 SAAAGT. The CDR3 has 19 residues. V lost 5 bases, J lost 0 bases, and 10 bases stayed unmatched. In nucleotides, the CDR3 is TGTGCCAGCAGTGCCACTAGCGGGAGGGCCGAGAGCTCCTACAATGAGCAGTTCTTC. As protein: CASSATSGRAESSYNEQFF.

In regard to this clonotype: As the CDR3 is not closed by the conserved phenylalanine or tryptophan, this likely results from a read error. The genes are TRBV11-2 and TRBJ2-2; 7 positions match TRBD1. In germline, CDR1 is SGHAT, CDR2 FQNNGV. After removal of 0 bases from V and 0 bases from J, the junction contained 1 base not matched to a gene. This CDR3 contains 16 residues. CDR3 sequence (DNA): TGTGCCAGCAGCTTAGACCAGGGGGCGAACACCGGGGAGCTGTTTTCT. This gives the protein CASSLDQGANTGELFS.

Of note for this clonotype: A junction boundary mismatches the germline segment, possibly from a read error. The chain links TRBV27 to TRBJ2-1; D is unresolved. In germline, CDR1 is MNHEY, CDR2 SMNVEV (reference sequence). The CDR3 has 10 residues. This chain's CDR3 is CASRFSRRIF. The CDR3 DNA reads as TGTGCCAGCAGGTTCAGTAGACGCATCTTC.

This clonotype has a handful of counts. The chain has TRBV6-1 and TRBJ2-5; D possibly corresponds to TRBD2 (5 bases). The CDR3 loop spans 13 amino acids. With 4 bases removed from V and 1 base from J, the gap between germline ends came to 7 bases. Germline assignment: CDR1 MNHNS and CDR2 SASEGT. CDR3: CASSGGPQETQYF. CDR3 nucleotides: TGTGCCAGCAGTGGCGGGCCCCAAGAGACCCAGTACTTC.

The chain is built from TRBV6-1 and TRBJ2-4; TRBD1 matches at 11 bases. The tail of the sequence fits TRBJ2-7 better, so the J call may be wrong. CDR1 and CDR2 from the germline V gene are MNHNS and SASEGT. The length of the CDR3 is 16 residues. The CDR3 DNA follows: TGTGCCAGCAGTTACCTTACCGGGACAGGGGGCTACGAGCAGTACTTC. Translating gives CASSYLTGTGGYEQYF.

The sample holds a few counts of this clonotype. The chain couples TRBV12-3 or TRBV12-4 to TRBJ2-1, with 13 nucleotides matching TRBD2. The J call may be incorrect, as the DNA end agrees better with TRBJ2-7. The CDR3 is 16 amino acids. Here the CDR3 reads CASRRTSGSSYNEQYF. CDR3 nucleotides: TGTGCCAGCAGGAGGACTAGCGGGAGCTCCTACAATGAGCAGTACTTC.

CDR3 amino acids: CASSQGIGGVNYEQYF. The CDR3 coding sequence is TGCGCCAGCAGCCAAGGAATTGGGGGAGTGAACTACGAGCAGTACTTC. The V gene is TRBV4-3, the J gene TRBJ2-5, with D possibly called TRBD1 or TRBD2 (5 bases each). The J call may be faulty, since TRBJ2-7 better matches the DNA end. The germline V gene has CDR1 LGHNA and CDR2 YSLEER. There are 16 residues in the CDR3.

V gene TRBV27 combines with J gene TRBJ2-7; D is perhaps TRBD2 (5 bases). The CDR3 totals 14 residues. Per the germline V gene, CDR1 is MNHEY and CDR2 is SMNVEV (reference sequence). Trimming removed 6 bases from V and 6 bases from J, with 18 bases in between. The CDR3 reads CASRSTGKVVEQYF. In DNA form, the CDR3 reads TGTGCCAGCAGGTCCACCGGGAAGGTAGTCGAGCAGTACTTC.

This clonotype is medium-sized (0.01 to 0.1%) by share. This chain uses TRBV12-3 or TRBV12-4 with TRBJ2-3, with a possible D match to TRBD2 (5 bases). CDR3 length: 18 residues. Trimming stripped 6 bases from V and 3 bases from J, with 25 bases between. The DNA of the CDR3 is TGTGCCAGCAGACTATGGGCTTTCGAGGGATTTCGGACAGATACGCAGTATTTT. Amino acid sequence: CASRLWAFEGFRTDTQYF.

J is TRBJ2-4 and V is TRBV6-1, with D perhaps assigned TRBD1 or TRBD2 (5 bases each). The CDR3 runs to 14 residues. The germline V gene has CDR1 MNHNS and CDR2 SASEGT. V lost 2 bases and J 11 bases, leaving 16 bases between the germline ends. The CDR3 DNA reads as TGTGCCAGCAGTGAATTGGGACGGACATACCTTCAGTACTTC. Translation gives CASSELGRTYLQYF.

The chain couples TRBV6-1 to TRBJ2-4; D uncertain. The germline V and J ends were trimmed by 5 bases and 3 bases, with 14 bases remaining between them. This CDR3 has 15 amino acids. Per germline, CDR1 MNHNS and CDR2 SASEGT. This chain's CDR3 is CASSPLDRSKNIQYF. CDR3 bases: TGTGCCAGCAGTCCTCTGGATAGAAGCAAAAACATTCAGTACTTC.

The V gene is TRBV5-6, the J gene TRBJ2-3; D not resolved. V shed 3 bases and J shed 0 bases, with 5 bases lying between them. There are 13 residues in the CDR3. Germline values: CDR1 SGHDT, CDR2 YYEEEE. CDR3: CASSSISTDTQYF. In DNA, the CDR3 is TGTGCCAGCAGCTCTATAAGCACAGATACGCAGTATTTT.

The rearrangement links TRBV6-1 to TRBJ2-1; 7 nucleotides match TRBD2. Looked up from germline, CDR1 is MNHNS and CDR2 is SASEGT. The CDR3 covers 15 residues. The V and J ends lost 6 bases and 3 bases, in that order; junction bases with no gene match: 8. The CDR3 spells CASSGGRGSYNEQFF. The DNA of the CDR3 is TGTGCCAGCAGCGGGGGGAGGGGTAGCTACAATGAGCAGTTCTTC.